The entry below describes one T cell receptor (beta chain). Its cognate antigen is unknown. V was pared by 0 bases and J by 13 bases, with 13 bases between. CDR3 size: 13 residues. From germline, CDR1 is SGHNT and CDR2 YYREEE (reference sequence). The entry originates in a study of cytomegalovirus exposure and HLA in healthy donors. Study-wide results and limits: The study labeled fewer than 200 TCR beta chains cytomegalovirus-associated.

Vbeta (60) and Jbeta (13) primers were used in the PCR. TCRdb's copy holds only in-frame clones and misses some; the assay was immunoSEQ multiplex PCR. The sample shows under 200,000 clones, and about 6% sits with its ten largest clones. The clonotype originates from a man between 25 and 39 years old in good health and CMV-seronegative. Sequencing was performed on PBMCs. The V gene is TRBV5-4, the J gene TRBJ2-2; a possible D gene is TRBD2 (5 bases). The CDR3 coding sequence is TGTGCCAGCAGCTTGGCCATTGCAGGAGGGCTGTTTTTT. Translated: CASSLAIAGGLFF.